This T cell receptor beta chain was obtained from a study of shared clonotypes between healthy human individuals. The assay was immunoSEQ multiplex PCR, and TCRdb's table has in-frame clones only and misses some. The table includes 1.6 million or so clones, around 98.5% detected once. The CDR3 extends over 15 amino acids. The V and J ends lost 1 base and 2 bases respectively, with 9 bases between them. Germline lookup yields CDR1 SGHRS and CDR2 YFSETQ. The TCR was taken from a man aged 25 to 45 in good health. V and J are TRBV5-1 and TRBJ1-4; D is unresolved. Sample: naive CD4+ T cells sorted from blood. The subset denotes: CD45RA+ positively selected. Written as DNA, the CDR3 is TGCGCCAGCAGCTTGTTAGCCGGGACTAATGAAAAACTGTTTTTT. Translated: CASSLLAGTNEKLFF.